One sample yielded the 15 T cell receptor beta chains listed below, sequenced in a study of human T cells and chemical hapten exposure. TCRdb redid the calling of the RACE reads with MiXCR, one entry per CDR3 protein. Found here are roughly 88,000 distinct CDR3 sequences, 8% to 10% of them singletons; the top ten hold roughly 4%. Regarding time point: pre-sensitization, week 0. Stated treatment: therapeutic diphenylcyclopropenone sensitization with weekly scalp DPC. Sequenced here: whole blood, sampled in connection with sensitization to the hapten diphenylcyclopropenone (DPC). Receptor source: a woman in her 40s with alopecia areata. Some clones in this sample may be carry-over from other donors' samples.

This clonotype was detected a few times. The gene calls are TRBV4-3 and TRBJ1-2; 9 bases are a match to TRBD1. Losses at the gene ends were 1 base for V and 4 bases for J; bases not matched to a gene: 4. The CDR3 length is 15 residues. In germline, CDR1 is LGHNA, CDR2 YSLEER. The CDR3 reads CASSQGQGGSYGYTF. As DNA, the CDR3 is TGCGCCAGCAGCCAAGGACAGGGGGGGAGCTATGGCTACACCTTC.

This clonotype showed up just a few times. The chain joins TRBV11-2 to TRBJ1-1; D remains unclear. Looked up from germline, CDR1 is SGHAT and CDR2 is FQNNGV. V gave up 3 bases and J gave up 3 bases, with 17 bases separating them. This CDR3 comprises 16 residues. The CDR3 sequence: CASSLYSGDRDTEAFF. CDR3 coding DNA: TGTGCCAGCAGCTTGTATTCTGGGGATAGGGACACTGAAGCTTTCTTT.

In its sample, this clonotype was seen a few times. The chain recombines TRBV5-1 with TRBJ2-3; TRBD2 matches at 8 bases. CDR3 size: 16 residues. Trimming removed 4 bases from V and 4 bases from J; junction bases left unmatched: 11. Germline V lookup: CDR1 SGHRS, CDR2 YFSETQ. The chain's CDR3 is CASSLGPGLGADTQYF. The DNA for the CDR3 is TGCGCCAGCAGCCTGGGGCCGGGACTAGGCGCAGATACGCAGTATTTT. The variable domain in full, completed from reference TRBV5-1 and TRBJ2-3, reads KAGVTQTPRYLIKTRGQQVTLSCSPISGHRSVSWYQQTPGQGLQFLFEYFSETQRNKGNFPGRFSGRQFSNSRSEMNVSTLELGDSALYLCASSLGPGLGADTQYFGPGTRLTVL.

This chain connects TRBV7-2 to TRBJ2-7; TRBD1 matches at 7 bases. Trimming removed 3 bases from V and 3 bases from J; junction bases left unmatched: 11. The V gene's germline CDR1 is SGHTA and CDR2 FQGNSA. CDR3 length equals 16 residues. CDR3 in amino acids: CASSLNRPGQIYEQYF. The CDR3 DNA reads TGTGCCAGCAGCTTGAACCGACCGGGACAGATCTACGAGCAGTACTTC.

The chain is built from TRBV12-3 or TRBV12-4 and TRBJ2-1, with 9 bases aligning to TRBD2. This CDR3 is 16 amino acids long. The V gene end was trimmed by 7 bases and the J gene end by 0 bases; junction bases not matched to a gene: 7. The CDR3 coding sequence is TGTGCCAGCACCCTTAGCGGGGGCAGCTCCTACAATGAGCAGTTCTTC. Its translation: CASTLSGGSSYNEQFF.

The chain links TRBV28 to TRBJ1-3; no reliable D call. V was cut by 4 bases and J by 10 bases, with 14 bases left in between. There are 13 residues in the CDR3. Germline CDR1 MDHEN, CDR2 SYDVKM. The CDR3 here is CASSSQPTTTIYF. CDR3 nucleotide sequence: TGTGCCAGCAGTTCCCAACCAACTACTACCATATATTTT.

This clonotype was detected many times. The chain carries TRBV29-1 and TRBJ1-4, with D unresolved. The germline gives CDR1 SQVTM, CDR2 ANQGSEA. CDR3 length: 13 amino acids. Trimming left V 7 bases short and J 4 bases short, with 13 bases between. CDR3 DNA: TGCAGCGCCAGCTACTCAATTAATGAAAAACTGTTTTTT. Translated: CSASYSINEKLFF.

The table lists this clonotype with many counts. The J gene is TRBJ2-1, the V gene TRBV6-2 or TRBV6-3; D is possibly TRBD1 (5 bases). Germline V gene data show CDR1 as MNHEY and CDR2 as SVGEGT. This CDR3 spans 18 amino acids. Trimming took 1 base from V and 7 from J, leaving 23 bases between them. The CDR3 DNA sequence: TGTGCCAGCAGTTACTTATGGCCGAGGCAGGGTTATGGTAATGAGCAGTTCTTC. Its translation: CASSYLWPRQGYGNEQFF.

This clonotype was counted only a few times. The chain employs TRBV28 and TRBJ1-3; the D gene is possibly TRBD1 (6 bases). V was pared by 6 bases and J by 5 bases, with 17 bases between. CDR1 is MDHEN and CDR2 is SYDVKM in the germline V gene. The CDR3 totals 15 residues. The CDR3 DNA reads as TGTGCCAGCAGCTCCCCTCGGGGGCTACGAAACACCATATATTTT. Protein: CASSSPRGLRNTIYF.

The chain recombines TRBV18 with TRBJ2-5, with D possibly TRBD1 on 6 matching bases. The ends were cut back, 3 bases at V and 2 bases at J, with 13 bases in the middle. CDR3 length equals 15 residues. Germline CDR1 KGHSH, CDR2 LQKENI. The CDR3 DNA follows: TGTGCCAGCTCACCCACTAACAGGGTGCAAGAGACCCAGTACTTC. This codes for CASSPTNRVQETQYF.

In its sample, this clonotype was seen many times. The V call is TRBV11-3, the J call TRBJ2-7, with TRBD2 matching 9 bases. V lost 1 base, J lost 6 bases, and 10 bases stayed unmatched. Germline CDR1 is SGHNT and CDR2 is YENEEA. This CDR3 has 16 amino acids. This CDR3 reads CASSLASSGGPGEQYF. CDR3 sequence (DNA): TGTGCCAGCAGCTTAGCCTCCAGCGGGGGGCCGGGCGAGCAGTACTTC.

This clonotype was recorded at least ten times. The chain has TRBV5-6 and TRBJ1-1; D not certain. Germline-derived CDR1 and CDR2 are SGHDT and YYEEEE. CDR3 length: 11 residues. Trimming took off 4 bases at V and 3 bases at J, with 4 bases between the two ends. CDR3 region: CASSTDTEAFF. CDR3 nucleotides: TGTGCCAGCAGCACGGACACTGAAGCTTTCTTT.

This clonotype was counted many times. The rearrangement uses TRBV6-2 or TRBV6-3 and TRBJ2-7; a possible D gene is TRBD1 (6 bases). The CDR3 spans 14 residues. Trimming pared 2 bases from V and 8 bases from J, leaving 16 bases between. The V gene's germline CDR1 is MNHEY and CDR2 SVGEGT. The CDR3 is CASSYPGQPRQQYF. Here the CDR3 DNA reads TGTGCCAGCAGTTACCCCGGACAGCCCCGTCAGCAGTACTTC.

The chain combines TRBV6-5 with TRBJ2-5; 13 nucleotides match TRBD2. The V segment lost 4 bases and the J segment 5 bases; nucleotides outside the gene matches: 4. Germline CDR1 is MNHEY and CDR2 is SVGAGI. CDR3 length: 15 residues. CDR3 protein: CASSSLAGGLETQYF. CDR3 bases: TGTGCCAGCAGTTCACTAGCGGGGGGGCTTGAGACCCAGTACTTC.

The table lists this clonotype with many counts. The CDR3 DNA sequence: TGTGCCAGCAGTTGGGACAACGACTCCTACAATGAGCAGTTCTTC. The encoded protein is CASSWDNDSYNEQFF. J is TRBJ2-1 and V is TRBV12-3 or TRBV12-4; D possibly corresponds to TRBD1 (6 bases). Trimming removed 4 bases from V and 0 bases from J, with 10 bases in between. CDR3 size: 15 residues.